What follows are 18 T cell receptor beta chains derived from one specimen sequenced in a study of cytomegalovirus exposure and HLA in healthy donors. Produced via immunoSEQ multiplex PCR; TCRdb's table is partial and in-frame only. The sample holds 100,000 to 150,000 clones; about 91% are singletons and the top ten take approximately 2%. Sequencing was done on a sample of PBMCs. The receptors were sampled from a young man in good health and CMV-seronegative.

The J gene is TRBJ2-1, the V gene TRBV4-1; unclear D gene. CDR3 length equals 14 residues. Trimming removed 0 bases at V and 8 bases at J, with 11 bases between. CDR1 is MGHRA, CDR2 YSYEKL, per germline. The CDR3: CASSQDLFGHEQFF. CDR3 DNA: TGCGCCAGCAGCCAAGATCTCTTTGGCCATGAGCAGTTCTTC.

This clone was seen a few times. This sequence joins TRBV7-9 and TRBJ2-1; D not resolved. Trimming stripped 6 bases from V and 10 bases from J, with 13 bases between. From germline, CDR1 is SEHNR and CDR2 FQNEAQ (reference sequence). The CDR3 is made up of 12 amino acids. The CDR3 DNA sequence: TGTGCCAGCAGGCACCACATCGGGGAGCAGTTCTTC. It encodes CASRHHIGEQFF.

The chain carries TRBV19 and TRBJ1-1; tentative D call: TRBD1 (5 bases). The germline V and J ends were trimmed by 2 bases and 4 bases, with 14 bases remaining between them. This CDR3 has 15 residues. From germline, CDR1 is LNHDA and CDR2 SQIVND (reference sequence). This chain's CDR3 is CASSINSRVGTEAFF. The CDR3 DNA is TGTGCCAGTAGTATAAATTCCAGGGTGGGCACTGAAGCTTTCTTT. Full variable domain (outside the CDR3, taken from reference TRBV19 and TRBJ1-1): DGGITQSPKYLFRKEGQNVTLSCEQNLNHDAMYWYRQDPGQGLRLIYYSQIVNDFQKGDIAEGYSVSREKKESFPLTVTSAQKNPTAFYLCASSINSRVGTEAFFGQGTRLTVV.

The rearrangement links TRBV2 to TRBJ1-5; a possible D gene is TRBD1 (6 bases). The germline V gene encodes CDR1 SNHLY and CDR2 FYNNEI. The CDR3 spans 13 residues. Between the trimmed V and J ends, which lost 6 bases and 1 base, there was a span of 7 bases. The CDR3 spells CASRGQSNQPQHF. CDR3 in DNA: TGTGCCAGCAGAGGACAGAGCAATCAGCCCCAGCATTTT.

The rearrangement links TRBV7-9 to TRBJ2-3, with TRBD1 identical over 7 bases. The CDR3 spans 13 residues. Germline CDR1 and CDR2: SEHNR and FQNEAQ (reference sequence). V lost 8 bases, J lost 6 bases, and 8 bases stayed unmatched. The CDR3 spells CASGGQLTDTQYF. The CDR3 coding sequence is TGTGCCAGCGGGGGACAGCTAACGGATACGCAGTATTTT.

This chain uses TRBV28 with TRBJ1-1; D gene unclear. Trimming shortened V by 7 bases and J by 0 bases, and 3 bases separated the two germline ends. This CDR3 has 11 amino acids. Looked up from germline, CDR1 is MDHEN and CDR2 is SYDVKM. CDR3 residues: CASTVNTEAFF. CDR3 coding DNA: TGTGCCAGCACAGTGAACACTGAAGCTTTCTTT. The variable domain in full, completed from reference TRBV28 and TRBJ1-1, reads DVKVTQSSRYLVKRTGEKVFLECVQDMDHENMFWYRQDPGLGLRLIYFSYDVKMKEKGDIPEGYSVSREKKERFSLILESASTNQTSMYLCASTVNTEAFFGQGTRLTVV.

This sequence joins TRBV6-5 and TRBJ2-1; TRBD2 is a possible D gene (6 bases). Between the trimmed V and J ends, which lost 6 bases and 7 bases, there was a span of 16 bases. Germline assignment: CDR1 MNHEY and CDR2 SVGAGI. The CDR3 is 14 residues long. CDR3 DNA: TGTGCCAGCAGGTTGGGGACTGGTGCGAATGAGCAGTTCTTC. This gives the protein CASRLGTGANEQFF.

The chain has TRBV14 and TRBJ2-5, with D possibly matching TRBD1 (6 bases). CDR1 is SGHDN, CDR2 FVKESK, per germline. The V end was cut by 1 base, the J end by 6 bases, with 9 bases between. The CDR3 has 13 residues. As DNA, the CDR3 is TGTGCCAGCAGCCAAGTCAGGGGACAGACCCAGTACTTC. Protein: CASSQVRGQTQYF. The full variable domain, rest sourced from reference TRBV14 and TRBJ2-5, is EAGVTQFPSHSVIEKGQTVTLRCDPISGHDNLYWYRRVMGKEIKFLLHFVKESKQDESGMPNNRFLAERTGGTYSTLKVQPAELEDSGVYFCASSQVRGQTQYFGPGTRLLVL.

In this sample, this clone turned up once. CDR3 sequence reads: CASSYSLRDSTDTQYF. The CDR3 DNA reads TGTGCCAGCAGTTACTCTTTGCGGGATTCCACAGATACGCAGTATTTT. This sequence joins TRBV6-5 and TRBJ2-3, with D perhaps TRBD2 (6 bases). CDR3 length equals 16 residues. V shed 0 bases and J shed 2 bases, with 12 bases lying between them. Germline CDR1 and CDR2: MNHEY and SVGAGI.

The rearrangement uses TRBV18 and TRBJ2-7; TRBD2 matches 9 bases. The CDR3 totals 14 residues. The V gene's germline CDR1 is KGHSH and CDR2 LQKENI. Trimming cost V 3 bases and J 4 bases; bases outside gene matches: 4. This chain's CDR3 is CASSPSGSRYEQYF. The CDR3 DNA follows: TGTGCCAGCTCACCTAGCGGGAGCAGATACGAGCAGTACTTC.

This clone was detected a few times. The chain carries TRBV5-1 and TRBJ2-7, with 12 bases aligning to TRBD1. J lost 3 bases, V lost 7 bases, and 5 bases had no gene match. Germline CDR1 SGHRS, CDR2 YFSETQ. The length of the CDR3 is 14 residues. The CDR3 nucleotides read TGCGCCAGCCAGGGGACAGGGGGCGGCTACGAGCAGTACTTC. It encodes CASQGTGGGYEQYF.

Written as DNA, the CDR3 is TGTGCCAGCAGCTCCCTAGCGGGGGTAGACAATGAGCAGTTCTTC. It encodes CASSSLAGVDNEQFF. This chain uses TRBV13 with TRBJ2-1, with 10 bases that match TRBD2. Trimming removed 4 bases from V and 5 bases from J; junction bases left unmatched: 5. Germline loops: CDR1 PRHDT, CDR2 FYEKMQ (reference sequence). CDR3 length: 15 amino acids.

Only one count was recorded for this clone. V is TRBV5-1 and J is TRBJ2-3; TRBD1 matches at 9 bases. Germline-derived CDR1 and CDR2 are SGHRS and YFSETQ. The junction had 2 bases not matched to a gene; V was cut back by 3 bases and J by 0 bases. CDR3 size: 15 residues. As DNA, the CDR3 is TGCGCCAGCAGCTCGGGACAGGGTAGCACAGATACGCAGTATTTT. The encoded protein is CASSSGQGSTDTQYF. The whole variable domain, filled in from reference TRBV5-1 and TRBJ2-3, reads KAGVTQTPRYLIKTRGQQVTLSCSPISGHRSVSWYQQTPGQGLQFLFEYFSETQRNKGNFPGRFSGRQFSNSRSEMNVSTLELGDSALYLCASSSGQGSTDTQYFGPGTRLTVL.

V and J are TRBV19 and TRBJ2-3; 10 nucleotides agree with TRBD1. There are 15 residues in the CDR3. Germline loops: CDR1 LNHDA, CDR2 SQIVND (reference sequence). The ends lost 4 bases at V and 5 bases at J; junction bases unmatched: 6. The CDR3 loop reads CASSRGTGAVDTQYF. The CDR3 nucleotides read TGTGCCAGTAGTAGAGGGACAGGGGCGGTAGATACGCAGTATTTT.

V usage is TRBV6-5 and J usage is TRBJ2-7, with D possibly matching TRBD2 (6 bases). Trimming took off 6 bases at V and 0 bases at J, with 12 bases between the two ends. This CDR3 contains 14 residues. CDR1 is MNHEY and CDR2 is SVGAGI in the germline V gene. CDR3 in DNA: TGTGCCAGCAGAGGGGACGGGAGCTCCTACGAGCAGTACTTC. Its translation is CASRGDGSSYEQYF.

V gene TRBV19 combines with J gene TRBJ2-7; TRBD1 might be the D (6 bases). The CDR3 runs 16 residues. The germline V gene encodes CDR1 LNHDA and CDR2 SQIVND (reference sequence). V lost 2 bases to trimming and J lost 6 bases, with 20 bases between them. The CDR3 spells CASSILQGLGFGEQYF. DNA of the CDR3: TGTGCCAGTAGTATACTACAGGGTTTGGGATTTGGCGAGCAGTACTTC. Using reference TRBV19 and TRBJ2-7 for the parts outside the CDR3, the full variable domain is DGGITQSPKYLFRKEGQNVTLSCEQNLNHDAMYWYRQDPGQGLRLIYYSQIVNDFQKGDIAEGYSVSREKKESFPLTVTSAQKNPTAFYLCASSILQGLGFGEQYFGPGTRLTVT.

Only one count was recorded for this clone. V is TRBV7-9 and J is TRBJ2-2, with D maybe TRBD1 (6 bases). The V and J ends lost 6 bases and 5 bases respectively, with 13 bases between them. Germline CDR1 reads SEHNR; CDR2 reads FQNEAQ (reference sequence). This CDR3 region has 14 residues. The CDR3 bases are TGTGCCAGCAGGGTAGAGGGGGAGACCGGGGAGCTGTTTTTT. Amino acid sequence: CASRVEGETGELFF.

The V call is TRBV28, the J call TRBJ2-1, with TRBD2 matching over 10 bases. Germline V gene sequence: CDR1 MDHEN, CDR2 SYDVKM. V dropped 6 bases and J dropped 5; count of bases not matched to a gene: 7. The CDR3 is 15 amino acids. The CDR3 is CASSRGTSEDNEQFF. CDR3 nucleotide sequence: TGTGCCAGCAGCCGAGGGACTAGCGAGGACAATGAGCAGTTCTTC.